This TCR beta chain was found in a study of human T cells and chemical hapten exposure. About the study: Sensitizing treatment utilized 2% DPC over an approximately 2 cm by approximately 2 cm portion of upper inner arm skin.

Trimming left V 4 bases short and J 5 bases short, with 9 bases between. The germline CDR1 and CDR2 sequences are LNHNV and YYDKDF (reference sequence). CDR3 size: 14 residues. MiXCR was run by TCRdb on the RACE reads, yielding one entry per CDR3 protein. The data show roughly 150,000 distinct CDR3 sequences, 25% to 35% seen once. The sample's time point: patch test 3, about 24 weeks after DPC sensitization. The sample's treatment: therapeutic diphenylcyclopropenone sensitization with weekly scalp DPC. This TCR came from a woman between 18 and 29 years old with alopecia areata. Some clones in this sample may be carry-over from other donors' samples. The source material was whole blood, sampled in connection with sensitization to the hapten diphenylcyclopropenone (DPC). The J gene is TRBJ1-6, the V gene TRBV15; TRBD1 might be the D (5 bases). The CDR3 nucleotides are TGTGCCACCAGCAAGGGCAGGGATAATTCACCCCTCCACTTT. Translated, it gives CATSKGRDNSPLHF.